Below are 28 T cell receptor beta chains sequenced from a single sample in a study of blood T cell repertoires in COVID-19. Sequenced by immunoSEQ multiplex PCR; TCRdb stores in-frame clones only, minus some. The data show 180,000 or so clones, over 75% seen once. The source material was peripheral blood. Receptors originate from a woman aged 80 or over with active or convalescent COVID-19.

The chain links TRBV24-1 to TRBJ2-3; 7 nucleotides line up with TRBD2. CDR3 size: 15 residues. Looked up from germline, CDR1 is KGHDR and CDR2 is SFDVKD. Unmatched junction bases numbered 2, after V lost 3 bases and J lost 0 bases. The CDR3: CATSDTSVSTDTQYF. CDR3 bases: TGTGCCACCAGTGATACTAGCGTTAGCACAGATACGCAGTATTTT.

The J gene is TRBJ1-4, the V gene TRBV30; 7 bases are a match to TRBD1. V dropped 2 bases and J dropped 14; count of bases not matched to a gene: 5. Germline CDR1 is GTSNPN and CDR2 is SVGIG (reference sequence). This CDR3 comprises 11 residues. In DNA, the CDR3 is TGTGCCTGGAGTCCGAGGGACAGTCTGTTTTTT. Translation: CAWSPRDSLFF.

The chain uses TRBV7-2 and TRBJ2-7, with 8 bases matching TRBD2. The V and J ends lost 1 base and 2 bases, in that order; junction bases with no gene match: 4. CDR1 is SGHTA and CDR2 is FQGNSA in the germline V gene. The CDR3 is 15 residues long. The CDR3 nucleotides are TGTGCCAGCAGCTTAGTTAGCGGGGACCCCTACGAGCAGTACTTC. Translated: CASSLVSGDPYEQYF.

The chain has TRBV9 and TRBJ1-1; 7 positions match TRBD1. This CDR3 contains 16 residues. V gave up 2 bases and J gave up 9 bases; unmatched junction bases: 16. Per the germline V gene, CDR1 is SGDLS and CDR2 is YYNGEE. CDR3 amino acids: CASSVGPRDSHPQAFF. DNA of the CDR3: TGTGCCAGCAGCGTCGGACCCCGGGACAGCCACCCTCAAGCTTTCTTT.

There are a few counts of this clone. V is TRBV18 and J is TRBJ1-3, with D possibly TRBD1 on 5 matching bases. The CDR3 covers 16 residues. Germline assignment: CDR1 KGHSH and CDR2 LQKENI. V dropped 3 bases and J dropped 0 bases, with 12 bases sitting between them. CDR3 sequence: CASSPWGQSSGNTIYF. The CDR3 DNA follows: TGTGCCAGCTCACCCTGGGGCCAGAGCTCTGGAAACACCATATATTTT.

Concerning this clone: A read error may produce the germline difference seen at one junction end. The chain recombines TRBV7-7 with TRBJ2-1; D might be TRBD1 (6 bases). The germline CDR1 and CDR2 sequences are SSHAT and FNYEAQ (reference sequence). This CDR3 has 14 residues. The CDR3 is CASSPLTGYNEQFF. The CDR3 DNA follows: TGTGCTAGCAGCCCACTTACAGGGTACAATGAGCAGTTCTTC.

The CDR3 is CASSVSAGPSTGNTIYF. In DNA, the CDR3 is TGTGCCAGCAGCGTATCTGCAGGGCCTTCGACTGGAAACACCATATATTTT. This sequence joins TRBV9 and TRBJ1-3, with TRBD1 as a possible D gene (5 bases). The ends were cut back, 1 base at V and 2 bases at J, with 16 bases in the middle. Germline CDR1 reads SGDLS; CDR2 reads YYNGEE. This CDR3 region has 17 residues.

V usage is TRBV28 and J usage is TRBJ1-1; D perhaps matches TRBD1 (5 bases). V was shortened by 3 bases and J by 4 bases, with 18 bases between the two germline ends. The CDR3 is made up of 16 amino acids. The V gene's germline CDR1 is MDHEN and CDR2 SYDVKM. The CDR3 loop reads CASSFIQGAGGTEAFF. The CDR3 bases are TGTGCCAGCAGTTTTATCCAGGGCGCAGGCGGCACTGAAGCTTTCTTT.

The rearrangement joins TRBV6-1 to TRBJ1-4; D may be TRBD1 (6 bases). V lost 1 base and J 8 bases, leaving 14 bases between the germline ends. The germline CDR1 and CDR2 sequences are MNHNS and SASEGT. This CDR3 has 15 amino acids. CDR3 protein: CASSEVRSGGEKLFF. In nucleotides, the CDR3 is TGTGCCAGCAGTGAAGTGAGGAGCGGGGGCGAAAAACTGTTTTTT.

The V and J genes are TRBV6-6 and TRBJ2-3; TRBD1 matches 10 bases. With V trimmed by 6 bases and J by 1 base, 4 bases remained unmatched. The CDR3 totals 15 residues. The germline gives CDR1 MNHNY, CDR2 SVGAGI (reference sequence). The CDR3 nucleotides are TGTGCCAGCAGCACCGGGACAGGGGGCACAGATACGCAGTATTTT. Translating gives CASSTGTGGTDTQYF.

In its sample, this clone was seen a few times. The V gene is TRBV19, the J gene TRBJ2-7; the D gene is possibly TRBD2 (6 bases). The CDR3 has 14 residues. Germline CDR1 is LNHDA and CDR2 is SQIVND (reference sequence). Trimming left V 6 bases short and J 4 bases short, with 16 bases between. The CDR3 here is CASRYDAGKYEQYF. The CDR3 DNA is TGTGCCAGTAGGTACGATGCGGGGAAATACGAGCAGTACTTC.

The rearrangement joins TRBV6-6 to TRBJ1-2; no clear D gene. Germline CDR1 and CDR2: MNHNY and SVGAGI (reference sequence). V lost 5 bases to trimming and J lost 8 bases, with 15 bases between them. The CDR3 runs 13 residues. This CDR3 is CASSPLQAEGYTF. The CDR3, as DNA: TGTGCCAGCAGTCCCCTCCAGGCTGAGGGCTACACCTTC.

The chain is built from TRBV5-6 and TRBJ1-3, with D unclear. The germline V gene encodes CDR1 SGHDT and CDR2 YYEEEE. The CDR3 covers 14 residues. V was cut by 2 bases and J by 2 bases, with 8 bases left in between. CDR3 nucleotides: TGTGCCAGCAGCTTCACGGGGACTGGAAACACCATATATTTT. Encoded protein: CASSFTGTGNTIYF.

The rearrangement uses TRBV4-3 and TRBJ2-2; 8 bases map to TRBD1. Germline V gene lookup returns CDR1 LGHNA and CDR2 YSLEER. The length of the CDR3 is 16 residues. Trimming took 0 bases from V and 5 from J; bases not matched to a gene: 5. CDR3 in DNA: TGCGCCAGCAGCCAAGAGGGGCAGGGGGCGACCGGGGAGCTGTTTTTT. Its translation: CASSQEGQGATGELFF.

The chain couples TRBV27 to TRBJ2-1, with TRBD2 identical over 9 bases. V trimming: 6 bases; J trimming: 5 bases; junction bases outside the gene matches: 20. The CDR3 spans 19 residues. The germline V gene encodes CDR1 MNHEY and CDR2 SMNVEV (reference sequence). CDR3 sequence (DNA): TGTGCCAGCAGCGCATTGGGGCTTAGCGGGGGCCACGCTCACAATGAGCAGTTCTTC. Protein: CASSALGLSGGHAHNEQFF.

This clone was observed a single time. This sequence joins TRBV7-9 and TRBJ2-3; no clear D gene. V was clipped by 1 base and J by 8 bases, with 4 bases between them. The CDR3 has 11 amino acids. The germline CDR1 and CDR2 sequences are SEHNR and FQNEAQ (reference sequence). CDR3 region: CASSLGPTQYF. The CDR3 DNA follows: TGTGCCAGCAGCTTAGGGCCTACGCAGTATTTT.

This rearrangement joins TRBV7-7 to TRBJ2-5; D gene unclear. V lost 0 bases, J lost 2 bases, and 4 bases lay in between. This CDR3 is built from 13 residues. Germline assignment: CDR1 SSHAT and CDR2 FNYEAQ (reference sequence). Here the CDR3 reads CASSLAPQETQYF. The CDR3 DNA follows: TGTGCCAGCAGCTTAGCCCCACAAGAGACCCAGTACTTC.

The V call is TRBV12-5, the J call TRBJ1-1; D not resolved. Germline V gene lookup returns CDR1 LGHNT and CDR2 FRNRAP. Deletions cut 7 bases from V and 0 bases from J, with 3 bases between. The CDR3 has 11 amino acids. The CDR3 sequence: CASALNTEAFF. The CDR3 DNA is TGTGCTAGTGCGTTGAACACTGAAGCTTTCTTT.

In this sample, this clone turned up a few times. The V gene is TRBV3-1 (or the pseudogene TRBV3-2), the J gene TRBJ1-6, with TRBD1 as a possible D gene (6 bases). Trimming took 8 bases from V and 9 from J, leaving 14 bases between them. Germline CDR1 LGHDT, CDR2 YNNKEL (reference sequence). CDR3 length equals 13 residues. The CDR3 spells CASHQDRSSPLHF. In DNA form, the CDR3 reads TGTGCCAGCCACCAGGACAGAAGTTCACCCCTCCACTTT.

The chain recombines TRBV4-3 with TRBJ2-5; TRBD1 matches 8 bases. The germline CDR1 and CDR2 sequences are LGHNA and YSLEER. The V gene end was trimmed by 4 bases and the J gene end by 5 bases; junction bases not matched to a gene: 6. The CDR3 totals 14 residues. CDR3 coding DNA: TGCGCCAGCAGCCTAGGACAGGGTGTTGAGACCCAGTACTTC. Amino acid sequence: CASSLGQGVETQYF.

V and J are TRBV6-6 and TRBJ2-7, with 7 bases that match TRBD1. Germline values: CDR1 MNHNY, CDR2 SVGAGI (reference sequence). The ends lost 5 bases at V and 5 bases at J; junction bases unmatched: 6. The CDR3 consists of 13 residues. The CDR3 DNA sequence: TGTGCCAGCAGTAGGGGACAGTTGAACGAGCAGTACTTC. Translated: CASSRGQLNEQYF.

This clone occurred once. V and J are TRBV7-2 and TRBJ2-7; 11 nucleotides align to TRBD2. V shed 5 bases, J shed 3 bases, and the junction held 12 bases outside the gene matches. The germline V gene encodes CDR1 SGHTA and CDR2 FQGNSA. The CDR3 contains 17 residues. CDR3 nucleotides: TGTGCCAGCAGCCCTGGCCCTAGCGGGGGGCGTGTCTACGAGCAGTACTTC. It yields the protein CASSPGPSGGRVYEQYF. Supplemented by reference TRBV7-2 and TRBJ2-7, the full variable domain reads GAGVSQSPSNKVTEKGKDVELRCDPISGHTALYWYRQSLGQGLEFLIYFQGNSAPDKSGLPSDRFSAERTGGSVSTLTIQRTQQEDSAVYLCASSPGPSGGRVYEQYFGPGTRLTVT.

V and J are TRBV9 and TRBJ1-4; 9 bases fit TRBD1. Trimming removed 5 bases from V and 7 bases from J; junction bases left unmatched: 6. CDR3 size: 14 residues. The germline V gene encodes CDR1 SGDLS and CDR2 YYNGEE. CDR3 DNA sequence: TGTGCCAGCAGTCAAAAGGGACAGGGTGAAAAACTGTTTTTT. This sequence encodes CASSQKGQGEKLFF. Looking up the rest from reference TRBV9 and TRBJ1-4 gives the full variable domain: DSGVTQTPKHLITATGQRVTLRCSPRSGDLSVYWYQQSLDQGLQFLIQYYNGEERAKGNILERFSAQQFPDLHSELNLSSLELGDSALYFCASSQKGQGEKLFFGSGTQLSVL.

The CDR3 sequence is CASTLVSSYEQYF. As DNA, the CDR3 is TGTGCCAGCACCCTCGTCAGCTCCTACGAGCAGTACTTC. V and J are TRBV5-6 and TRBJ2-7; D unclear. V was shortened by 6 bases and J by 0 bases, with 10 bases between the two germline ends. The germline gives CDR1 SGHDT, CDR2 YYEEEE. The CDR3 length is 13 residues.

This clone showed up just once. The V call is TRBV6-1, the J call TRBJ2-1; TRBD2 matches 7 bases. The length of the CDR3 is 16 residues. The V and J ends lost 2 bases and 7 bases, in that order; junction bases with no gene match: 11. Germline V lookup: CDR1 MNHNS, CDR2 SASEGT. The CDR3 DNA sequence: TGTGCCAGCAGTGAATTGGGGGGGGGTATGAGGAATGAGCAGTTCTTC. Its translation: CASSELGGGMRNEQFF.

The chain recombines TRBV24-1 with TRBJ1-6; 9 bases map to TRBD1. V lost 12 bases and J lost 0; bases outside the gene matches: 8. Germline V CDR1 and CDR2: KGHDR, SFDVKD. This CDR3 contains 16 residues. The CDR3 DNA is TGTGCCCCACCGGGACAGGGCAGCTCCTATAATTCACCCCTCCACTTT. Translation gives CAPPGQGSSYNSPLHF.

The chain recombines TRBV4-2 with TRBJ2-5; D is uncertain. The CDR3 covers 13 residues. The germline V gene has CDR1 LGHNA and CDR2 YNFKEQ. V dropped 0 bases and J dropped 5 bases, with 7 bases sitting between them. The CDR3 bases are TGTGCCAGCAGCCAAGAGACATCGGAGACCCAGTACTTC. This codes for CASSQETSETQYF.

The V gene is TRBV28, the J gene TRBJ1-6; tentatively, D is TRBD1 (5 bases). With 7 bases removed from V and 5 bases from J, the gap between germline ends came to 15 bases. Germline V CDR1 and CDR2: MDHEN, SYDVKM. The CDR3 length is 15 residues. The CDR3 loop is CASNSGWRDNSPLHF. CDR3 DNA: TGTGCCAGCAATTCAGGGTGGAGAGATAATTCACCCCTCCACTTT.